This TCR beta chain originates from a study of blood T cell repertoires in COVID-19. The overall study: The United States, Italy and Spain supplied acute and convalescent COVID-19 samples. From T cells, B-cell-depleted T cells, or PBMCs came the material, which was cDNA or gDNA.

Germline V gene sequence: CDR1 SGHTA, CDR2 FQGNSA. The CDR3 has 15 residues. Trimming cost V 2 bases and J 4 bases; bases outside gene matches: 6. Authors' methods: Reference gene primer amplification gave estimated nucleated cell counts. Profiled with immunoSEQ multiplex PCR; TCRdb holds only in-frame clones, not every one. That table gives V, J and clone size, and the DNA gave D and trimming. The table lists hundreds of thousands of clones, about 90% of them singletons. What was sequenced was peripheral blood. The rearrangement joins TRBV7-2 to TRBJ2-5; 8 nucleotides line up with TRBD2. The sequence was obtained from a man in his sixties with COVID-19, enrolled during active disease. CDR3 protein: CASSLTSGDLETQYF. CDR3 in DNA: TGTGCCAGCAGCTTAACTAGCGGAGACCTAGAGACCCAGTACTTC.